In its sample, the clone carrying this TCR beta chain was seen many times. Its antigen is still unknown. Sampling of bone marrow took place during active disease in every patient. This sample stems from a study of read filtering for tumor transcriptome and immune sequencing. Overall study findings and caveats: The sorted CD138-negative fraction was a mixed bone marrow immune population, not purified T cells.

Trimming cost V 7 bases and J 1 base, with 13 bases left between them. The V gene's germline CDR1 is SQVTM and CDR2 ANQGSEA. The CDR3 sequence is 13 residues long. This library used approximately 370 ng RNA and molecular barcoded adaptors spanning alpha/delta and beta/gamma chains. One entry per CDR3 protein results from TCRdb running MiXCR on the reads. This sample has around 38,000 distinct CDR3 sequences, with about 13% found just once. The chain combines TRBV29-1 with TRBJ1-1; D remains ambiguous. The specimen sequenced was a population of CD138-negative cells sorted from bone marrow. This TCR came from a donor at least 40 years old with multiple myeloma. This CDR3 is CSGRPGGNTEAFF. The CDR3 DNA sequence: TGCAGCGGGCGGCCGGGAGGGAACACTGAAGCTTTCTTT.